Sequencing of this T cell receptor beta chain was carried out in a study of T cell repertoires in cytomegalovirus infection. Study at large: The study used recently identified HLA-C-restricted and well-studied HLA-B-restricted CMV epitopes. Matching HLA type and CMV infection were both indicated by public TCR beta signatures.

This CDR3 is built from 17 residues. Trimming removed 3 bases at V and 4 bases at J, with 19 bases between. Germline lookup yields CDR1 SEHNR and CDR2 FQNEAQ (reference sequence). One entry per CDR3 protein, called by TCRdb with MiXCR from the reads. Of a few hundred thousand distinct CDR3 sequences in the sample, over 35% were seen once. This clonotype was seen a handful of times. Its antigen is unidentified. The origin of this receptor is a human donor in good health (CMV status not recorded). Some clones in this sample may be carry-over from other donors' samples. The sample here was cultured PBMCs, taken from culture after CMV antigen stimulation. V usage is TRBV7-9 and J usage is TRBJ1-5; TRBD1 is a possible D gene (5 bases). The CDR3 is CASSFWGADSRNQPQHF. The CDR3 nucleotides are TGTGCCAGCAGCTTTTGGGGAGCCGACAGCAGGAATCAGCCCCAGCATTTT.